At least ten counts were recorded for the clone carrying this TCR beta chain. Its specificity is not known. Quantitative barcoded 5'-RACE was used to prepare TCR beta libraries. TCRdb reanalysed the 5' RACE reads using MiXCR and keeps one entry per CDR3 protein. The table includes more than 250,000 distinct CDR3 sequences, 7% to 9% detected once. The sample originates from a study of CD8 T cells in ankylosing spondylitis. Study results and caveats: Disease-linked clones were reportedly significantly enriched in matched ankylosing spondylitis synovial fluid. Typical of ankylosing spondylitis blood, it appeared, was a TCR beta motif of under 10 highly homologous variants.

Input material: blood, either unsorted or a sorted T cell fraction (not recorded which). The receptor's source is a male donor with ankylosing spondylitis.

CDR3 region: CASSQNLGDEQFF. As DNA, the CDR3 is TGTGCCAGCAGCCAGAATTTAGGGGATGAGCAGTTCTTC. The rearrangement links TRBV14 to TRBJ2-1; perhaps TRBD1 as D (5 bases). This CDR3 region has 13 residues. Trimming removed 3 bases at V and 8 bases at J, with 11 bases between. Germline CDR1 SGHDN, CDR2 FVKESK.